Reported below is one T cell receptor beta chain. Antigen unknown. This sample stems from a study of CXCR3-negative and CXCR3-positive naive CD8 T cells. UMI labels and 5' RACE were used to prepare the TRB cDNA libraries. After re-calling the 5' RACE reads, TCRdb lists one entry per CDR3 protein, DNA absent. The data show 85,000 to 120,000 distinct CDR3 sequences, and the top ten clones hold over 0.35%. Findings of the study overall: CXCR3 expression dropped partially after cryopreservation, and most assays relied on fresh PBMCs. CXCR3-positive naive cells had more hydrophobic TRB CDR3s than CXCR3-negative naive cells. Whereas both naive subsets had comparably high diversity, memory CD8+ cells had much lower diversity.

The CDR3 covers 13 residues. Germline V lookup: CDR1 SGHDT, CDR2 YYEEEE. The sequenced sample was naive CXCR3+ CD8+ T cells from blood. The subset: CD45RO-CCR7+CD27+CD95- naive CD8+ T cells expressing CXCR3 (TNR3+). The rearrangement uses TRBV5-6 and TRBJ2-1. The origin of this receptor is a human donor in good health. Some clones in this sample may be carry-over from other donors' samples. The CDR3 loop reads CASSPDPDNEQFF.